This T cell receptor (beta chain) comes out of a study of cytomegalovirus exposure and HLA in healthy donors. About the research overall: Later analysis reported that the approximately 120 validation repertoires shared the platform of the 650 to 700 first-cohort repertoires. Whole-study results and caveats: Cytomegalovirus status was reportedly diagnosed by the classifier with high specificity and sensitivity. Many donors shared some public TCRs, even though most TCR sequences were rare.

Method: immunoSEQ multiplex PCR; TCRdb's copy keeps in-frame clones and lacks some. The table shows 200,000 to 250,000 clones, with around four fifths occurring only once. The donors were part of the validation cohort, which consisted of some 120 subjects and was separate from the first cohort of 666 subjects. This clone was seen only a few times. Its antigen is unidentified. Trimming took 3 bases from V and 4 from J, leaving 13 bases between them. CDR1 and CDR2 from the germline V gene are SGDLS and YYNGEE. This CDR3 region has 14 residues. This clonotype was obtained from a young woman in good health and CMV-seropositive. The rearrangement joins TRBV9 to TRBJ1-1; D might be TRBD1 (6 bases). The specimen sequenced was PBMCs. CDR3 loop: CASSAGQRGTEAFF. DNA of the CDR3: TGTGCCAGCAGCGCAGGACAGCGGGGCACTGAAGCTTTCTTT.